The 22 T cell receptor beta chains below all came from one sample that was sequenced in a study of beta chain features in type 1 diabetes. For these receptors, no antigen is known. Study-level findings and limits: Type 1 diabetes patients had moderately but significantly shorter TCRB CDR3s in all four CD4+ subsets.

Expressed TCRB transcripts were sequenced after all isolated RNA was converted to cDNA. Assay: immunoSEQ multiplex PCR; the TCRdb copy retains only in-frame clones and omits some. Of hundreds of thousands of clones in the sample, roughly an eighth were seen once. Source material: naive CD4+ T cells from blood. The receptors come from a man aged 18 to 30 with type 1 diabetes.

This chain uses TRBV28 with TRBJ2-7; TRBD1 agrees at 9 bases. V trimming: 6 bases; J trimming: 1 base; junction bases outside the gene matches: 10. The CDR3 runs to 16 residues. Germline V gene sequence: CDR1 MDHEN, CDR2 SYDVKM. The CDR3 sequence is CASSSIGTGQSYEQYF. The CDR3 coding sequence is TGTGCCAGCAGCTCGATTGGGACAGGGCAATCCTACGAGCAGTACTTC.

The chain joins TRBV7-9 to TRBJ1-4; TRBD1 matches at 9 bases. Per the germline V gene, CDR1 is SEHNR and CDR2 is FQNEAQ (reference sequence). The trim removed 4 bases at V and 2 bases at J, leaving 2 bases unmatched. CDR3 length: 15 amino acids. CDR3 DNA: TGTGCCAGCAGCTCACAGGGGGCGACTAATGAAAAACTGTTTTTT. This translates into CASSSQGATNEKLFF.

The chain couples TRBV30 to TRBJ2-5; 7 bases are shared with TRBD1. V gave up 0 bases and J gave up 5 bases; unmatched junction bases: 9. This CDR3 has 15 amino acids. CDR1 is GTSNPN and CDR2 is SVGIG in the germline V gene (reference sequence). This CDR3 reads CAWSVGPGGRETQYF. CDR3 DNA: TGTGCCTGGAGTGTTGGGCCAGGGGGTCGGGAGACCCAGTACTTC.

The genes are TRBV11-2 and TRBJ2-3; D perhaps matches TRBD2 (6 bases). This CDR3 comprises 16 residues. Trimming pared 4 bases from V and 3 bases from J, leaving 17 bases between. The germline CDR1 and CDR2 sequences are SGHAT and FQNNGV. The CDR3 here is CASSSRRGSTTDTQYF. In DNA form, the CDR3 reads TGTGCCAGCAGCTCGAGACGGGGGAGTACGACAGATACGCAGTATTTT.

The table lists this clone with a few counts. The chain carries TRBV5-6 and TRBJ2-7; D gene ambiguous. V was clipped by 0 bases and J by 5 bases, with 9 bases between them. The CDR3 length is 13 residues. The germline gives CDR1 SGHDT, CDR2 YYEEEE. The CDR3 sequence is CASSLVQVDEQYF. The CDR3 DNA reads as TGTGCCAGCAGCTTGGTCCAGGTCGACGAGCAGTACTTC.

The V gene is TRBV6-5, the J gene TRBJ2-3, with D uncertain. The CDR3 loop spans 13 amino acids. Germline lookup yields CDR1 MNHEY and CDR2 SVGAGI. The ends were cut back, 7 bases at V and 3 bases at J, with 11 bases in the middle. CDR3 sequence (DNA): TGTGCCAGCAAGTTGGCTGGGACAGATACGCAGTATTTT. The encoded protein is CASKLAGTDTQYF.

J is TRBJ2-2 and V is TRBV2, with 8 nucleotides matching TRBD1. The CDR3 runs 14 residues. After removal of 3 bases from V and 5 bases from J, the junction contained 2 bases not matched to a gene. From germline, CDR1 is SNHLY and CDR2 FYNNEI. CDR3: CASSEDRETGELFF. In nucleotides, the CDR3 is TGTGCCAGCAGTGAGGACAGGGAAACCGGGGAGCTGTTTTTT. Full variable domain (missing parts from reference TRBV2 and TRBJ2-2): EPEVTQTPSHQVTQMGQEVILRCVPISNHLYFYWYRQILGQKVEFLVSFYNNEISEKSEIFDDQFSVERPDGSNFTLKIRSTKLEDSAMYFCASSEDRETGELFFGEGSRLTVL.

This clone was detected only a few times. V is TRBV30 and J is TRBJ2-3; 10 bases line up with TRBD2. Losses at the gene ends were 0 bases for V and 4 bases for J; bases not matched to a gene: 10. This CDR3 comprises 17 residues. The germline V gene has CDR1 GTSNPN and CDR2 SVGIG (reference sequence). Here the CDR3 reads CAWSVLRTSGVADTQYF. DNA for the CDR3: TGTGCCTGGAGTGTACTAAGAACTAGCGGGGTTGCAGATACGCAGTATTTT.

This clone was seen a handful of times. J is TRBJ1-4 and V is TRBV29-1; tentative D call: TRBD1 (5 bases). This CDR3 contains 15 residues. Per germline, CDR1 SQVTM and CDR2 ANQGSEA. V lost 4 bases to trimming and J lost 5 bases, with 17 bases between them. CDR3 in amino acids: CSVAGYRAGNEKLFF. The CDR3 DNA follows: TGCAGCGTTGCAGGGTATCGGGCCGGCAATGAAAAACTGTTTTTT.

The chain links TRBV2 to TRBJ1-5; TRBD1 aligns across 7 bases. After removal of 4 bases from V and 1 base from J, the junction contained 7 bases not matched to a gene. The length of the CDR3 is 16 residues. Germline values: CDR1 SNHLY, CDR2 FYNNEI. The CDR3 sequence is CASSGQGLGSNQPQHF. CDR3 DNA: TGTGCCAGCAGTGGACAGGGACTTGGGAGCAATCAGCCCCAGCATTTT.

This chain connects TRBV6-6 to TRBJ1-2; D may be TRBD1 (5 bases). Germline assignment: CDR1 MNHNY and CDR2 SVGAGI (reference sequence). The CDR3 is made up of 13 amino acids. The germline V and J ends were trimmed by 5 bases and 5 bases, with 12 bases remaining between them. This CDR3 reads CASSPGTEYGYTF. The DNA for the CDR3 is TGTGCCAGCAGTCCCGGGACTGAGTATGGCTACACCTTC.

The V gene is TRBV7-6, the J gene TRBJ2-5; 7 bases match TRBD1. Unmatched junction bases numbered 8, after V lost 3 bases and J lost 1 base. The CDR3 is 16 amino acids. Germline values: CDR1 SGHVS, CDR2 FNYEAQ. The CDR3 nucleotides are TGTGCCAGCAGCTTTTTAGGGGGCCGTACCCAAGAGACCCAGTACTTC. Translation: CASSFLGGRTQETQYF.

The chain employs TRBV25-1 and TRBJ1-1; D is perhaps TRBD1 (5 bases). The CDR3 spans 15 residues. The V gene's germline CDR1 is MGHDK and CDR2 SYGVNS. Trimming pared 4 bases from V and 2 bases from J, leaving 14 bases between. CDR3 in amino acids: CASSASGTVNTEAFF. The CDR3 region has the DNA TGTGCCAGCAGTGCCTCCGGGACGGTAAACACTGAAGCTTTCTTT.

This clone was seen a handful of times. The chain combines TRBV5-1 with TRBJ2-3; TRBD2 matches 9 bases. The CDR3 is made up of 15 amino acids. The V segment lost 2 bases and the J segment 2 bases; nucleotides outside the gene matches: 3. The germline V gene encodes CDR1 SGHRS and CDR2 YFSETQ. For the CDR3, the DNA is TGCGCCAGCAGCTTACTAGCGGGCTCCACAGATACGCAGTATTTT. Translated, it gives CASSLLAGSTDTQYF. Supplemented by reference TRBV5-1 and TRBJ2-3, the full variable domain reads KAGVTQTPRYLIKTRGQQVTLSCSPISGHRSVSWYQQTPGQGLQFLFEYFSETQRNKGNFPGRFSGRQFSNSRSEMNVSTLELGDSALYLCASSLLAGSTDTQYFGPGTRLTVL.

The V gene is TRBV7-2, the J gene TRBJ2-3; 11 bases fit TRBD2. V was pared by 8 bases and J by 3 bases, with 10 bases of the junction left unmatched. Germline V gene sequence: CDR1 SGHTA, CDR2 FQGNSA. This CDR3 spans 16 amino acids. The CDR3 loop reads CASADRLAGPTDTQYF. CDR3 coding DNA: TGTGCCAGCGCGGACCGACTAGCGGGGCCGACAGATACGCAGTATTTT.

This chain uses TRBV2 with TRBJ1-6, with a tentative D call TRBD1 (6 bases). CDR1 is SNHLY and CDR2 is FYNNEI in the germline V gene. The V and J ends lost 5 bases and 1 base respectively, with 9 bases between them. This CDR3 is 15 amino acids long. Here the CDR3 DNA reads TGTGCCAGCAGTCTACAGGGTTCCTATAATTCACCCCTCCACTTT. Translated, it gives CASSLQGSYNSPLHF.

This clone has a handful of counts. The V call is TRBV14, the J call TRBJ2-1; 8 nucleotides align to TRBD2. This CDR3 has 15 residues. V lost 2 bases to trimming and J lost 9 bases; unmatched junction nucleotides: 9. The germline V gene has CDR1 SGHDN and CDR2 FVKESK. CDR3 DNA sequence: TGTGCCAGCAGCCAAACTAGCGGCCCCCCCAGTGAGCAGTTCTTC. This gives the protein CASSQTSGPPSEQFF.

This clone was seen more than once but under ten times. The CDR3 sequence is CASSYSESSYNEQFF. Written as DNA, the CDR3 is TGTGCCAGCAGTTACTCGGAGAGCTCCTACAATGAGCAGTTCTTC. V usage is TRBV6-5 and J usage is TRBJ2-1; the D is unclear. Germline assignment: CDR1 MNHEY and CDR2 SVGAGI. The V end was cut by 0 bases, the J end by 0 bases, with 6 bases between. The CDR3 totals 15 residues.

The chain recombines TRBV2 with TRBJ2-3, with a possible D match to TRBD1 (6 bases). Deletions cut 7 bases from V and 6 bases from J, with 20 bases between. This CDR3 region has 15 residues. CDR1 is SNHLY, CDR2 FYNNEI, per germline. This CDR3 reads CASTPVGTLGDTQYF. The CDR3 DNA is TGTGCCAGCACACCTGTCGGGACACTGGGGGATACGCAGTATTTT. The entire variable domain, with the rest obtained from reference TRBV2 and TRBJ2-3, is as follows: EPEVTQTPSHQVTQMGQEVILRCVPISNHLYFYWYRQILGQKVEFLVSFYNNEISEKSEIFDDQFSVERPDGSNFTLKIRSTKLEDSAMYFCASTPVGTLGDTQYFGPGTRLTVL.

This clone was observed a few times. The rearrangement uses TRBV2 and TRBJ1-1; D gene ambiguous. The CDR3 loop spans 14 amino acids. Germline CDR1 is SNHLY and CDR2 is FYNNEI. With 3 bases removed from V and 0 bases from J, the gap between germline ends came to 8 bases. In DNA form, the CDR3 reads TGTGCCAGCAGTGAGTACAGCTTGAACACTGAAGCTTTCTTT. Its protein product is CASSEYSLNTEAFF.

The chain uses TRBV29-1 and TRBJ2-1, with D perhaps matching TRBD1 or TRBD2 (7 bases each). The length of the CDR3 is 13 residues. In germline, CDR1 is SQVTM, CDR2 ANQGSEA. Trimming left V 6 bases short and J 2 bases short, with 11 bases between. The CDR3 sequence: CSVRGTAYNEQFF. The CDR3 DNA reads as TGCAGCGTGCGGGGGACAGCCTACAATGAGCAGTTCTTC.

The rearrangement joins TRBV6-1 to TRBJ1-2; perhaps TRBD1 as D (5 bases). Germline V gene lookup returns CDR1 MNHNS and CDR2 SASEGT. The CDR3 spans 15 residues. V lost 1 base and J 4 bases, leaving 13 bases between the germline ends. The CDR3 spells CASSEELDRFYGYTF. The CDR3 coding sequence is TGTGCCAGCAGTGAAGAGCTTGACAGATTCTATGGCTACACCTTC.